This T cell receptor beta chain derives from a study of blood T cells in healthy people across ages. Study-wide findings and caveats: CMV infection status of these donors was not known. There were more naive CD4+ cells and higher diversity in long-lived donors than in aged donors.

Germline V CDR1 and CDR2: DFQATT, SNEGSKA (reference sequence). The CDR3 contains 13 residues. The trim removed 6 bases at V and 6 bases at J, leaving 8 bases unmatched. Using a J-beta primer mix together with a sample-barcoded 5' primer, a second PCR was run for roughly 7 to 12 cycles. TCRdb called the 5' RACE reads again in MiXCR, with one record for every CDR3 protein. Of about 720,000 distinct CDR3 sequences detected, 22% appear once; the ten largest clones hold about 22%. A note on this clonotype: The antigen remains undetermined.

The sequenced sample consisted of blood. The J gene is TRBJ1-2, the V gene TRBV20-1; the match to TRBD1 covers 9 bases. This clonotype originated in a man aged 70-80 years in good health. The CDR3 bases are TGCAGTGCCTTCGCCGGGACAGGGAATGGCTACACCTTC. The encoded protein is CSAFAGTGNGYTF.